This T cell receptor beta chain was profiled in a study of T cells in women clearing cervical HPV infection. On the study more broadly: Controls gave blood once infection was undetectable; cases at lesion identification.

V lost 0 bases and J lost 5; bases outside the gene matches: 3. Germline V gene sequence: CDR1 SGHRS, CDR2 YFSETQ. The CDR3 has 14 amino acids. Clones were sequenced by immunoSEQ multiplex PCR, and TCRdb holds only the in-frame ones, with some missing. The data include tens of thousands of clones; the top ten clones carry 4.5% to 5.5%. Study-level points and caveats: CIN3+ cases had significantly higher TCR repertoire richness than controls, but evenness did not differ. TRBV6-7 relative abundance averaged roughly 0.1% in cases and under 0.2% in controls. Each sample's T-cell count was unknown, possibly confounding richness.

Points on this clone: Its target is not known. From the germline J gene comes the end of the CDR3, since the read stops 3 residues before it. Distinct nucleotide sequences in the sample also encode this CDR3.

The sequence derives from a woman aged 18 to 75 with a cervical HPV16 infection that either progressed to CIN3+ or cleared (not recorded which). Sequencing used blood buffy coat. This chain links TRBV5-1 with TRBJ2-5; TRBD2 aligns across 8 bases. This chain's CDR3 is CASSLAGGQETQYF. Partial CDR3 DNA: TGCGCCAGCAGCTTGGCGGGGGGGCAGGAGACC.